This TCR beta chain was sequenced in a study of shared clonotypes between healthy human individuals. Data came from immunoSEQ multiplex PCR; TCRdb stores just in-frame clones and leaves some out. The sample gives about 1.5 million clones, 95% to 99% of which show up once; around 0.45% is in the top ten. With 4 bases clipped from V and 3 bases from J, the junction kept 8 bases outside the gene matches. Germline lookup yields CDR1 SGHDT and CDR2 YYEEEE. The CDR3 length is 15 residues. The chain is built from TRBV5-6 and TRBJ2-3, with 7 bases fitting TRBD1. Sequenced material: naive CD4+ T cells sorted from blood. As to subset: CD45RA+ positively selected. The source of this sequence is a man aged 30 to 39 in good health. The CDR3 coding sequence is TGTGCCAGCAGCGCACAACAGGGGTCTACAGATACGCAGTATTTT. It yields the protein CASSAQQGSTDTQYF.